Below, 3 T cell receptor beta chains from the same sample are listed, as sequenced in a study of tumor-infiltrating lymphocytes in primary liver carcinoma. TCR beta cDNA was made from approximately 540 ng total RNA with a constant-region primer. Library construction for TCR beta comprised three nested multiplex PCR rounds performed with slightly modified ARM-PCR. Primers for the first two PCR rounds were TRBV1-TRBV30 forward primers and a C-beta reverse primer (roughly 10 cycles per round). One entry per CDR3 protein results from TCRdb running MiXCR on the multiplex PCR reads. The sample shows approximately 190,000 distinct CDR3 sequences, around four fifths of them seen only once. From around 20-30 mg of unsorted bulk tissue, DNA and RNA were co-extracted together. Input material: tumor tissue from primary liver carcinoma. These receptors came from a middle-aged man with primary liver carcinoma and hepatitis B virus infection.

The rearrangement joins TRBV5-5 to TRBJ1-2; possible D gene TRBD1, 5 bases. V gave up 5 bases and J gave up 12 bases, with 20 bases separating them. Germline lookup yields CDR1 SGHKS and CDR2 YYEKEE (reference sequence). This CDR3 contains 13 residues. CDR3 loop: CASRVPGPSAHTF. CDR3 nucleotide sequence: TGTGCCAGCAGGGTGCCGGGACCTTCTGCCCACACCTTC.

Notes on this clonotype: This may come from a read error, since a much larger clone is one base off. This chain uses TRBV7-3 with TRBJ1-1, with 7 bases fitting TRBD1. The germline V gene has CDR1 SGHTA and CDR2 FQGTGA. The CDR3 has 15 amino acids. CDR3 sequence: CTSSPIQGSGTEAFF. The CDR3, as DNA: TGTACCAGCAGTCCTATACAGGGGAGTGGCACTGAAGCTTTCTTT.

On this clonotype: One end of the junction varies from germline; a read error may be responsible. Here the CDR3 reads CASSLDSITYSRGYTF. The CDR3 bases are TGTGCCAGCAGCTTGGATTCGATAACCTATTCTCGAGGCTACACTTTC. The chain employs TRBV11-2 and TRBJ1-2; D is ambiguous. CDR1 and CDR2 from the germline V gene are SGHAT and FQNNGV. The CDR3 has 16 residues.